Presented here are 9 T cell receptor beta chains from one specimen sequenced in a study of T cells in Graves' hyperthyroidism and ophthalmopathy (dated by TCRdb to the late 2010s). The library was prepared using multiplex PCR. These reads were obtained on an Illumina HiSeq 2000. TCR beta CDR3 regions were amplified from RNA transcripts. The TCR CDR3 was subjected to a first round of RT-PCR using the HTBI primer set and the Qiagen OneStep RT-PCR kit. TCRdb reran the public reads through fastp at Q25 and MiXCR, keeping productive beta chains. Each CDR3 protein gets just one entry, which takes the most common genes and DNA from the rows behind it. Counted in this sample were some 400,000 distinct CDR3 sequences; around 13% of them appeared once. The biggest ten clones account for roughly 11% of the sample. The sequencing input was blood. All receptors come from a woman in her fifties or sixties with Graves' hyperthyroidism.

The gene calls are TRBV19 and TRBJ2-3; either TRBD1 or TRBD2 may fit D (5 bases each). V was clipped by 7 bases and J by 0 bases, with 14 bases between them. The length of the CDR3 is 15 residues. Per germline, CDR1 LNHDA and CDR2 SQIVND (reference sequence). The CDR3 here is CASKGDPFSTDTQYF. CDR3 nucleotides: TGTGCCAGTAAAGGGGACCCCTTTAGCACAGATACGCAGTATTTT.

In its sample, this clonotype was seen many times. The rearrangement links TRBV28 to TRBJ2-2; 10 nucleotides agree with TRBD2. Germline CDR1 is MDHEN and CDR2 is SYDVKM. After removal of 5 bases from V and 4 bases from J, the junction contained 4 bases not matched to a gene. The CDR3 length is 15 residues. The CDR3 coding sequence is TGTGCCAGCAGTCGACTAGCGGGTTCCACCGGGGAGCTGTTTTTT. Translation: CASSRLAGSTGELFF.

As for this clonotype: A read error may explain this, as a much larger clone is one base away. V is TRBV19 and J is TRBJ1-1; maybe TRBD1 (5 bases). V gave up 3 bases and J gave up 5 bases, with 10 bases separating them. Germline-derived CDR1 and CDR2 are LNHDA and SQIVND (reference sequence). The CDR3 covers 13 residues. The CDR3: CASSIRGKTEAFF. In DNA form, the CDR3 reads TGTGCCAGTAGTATCCGGGGCAAAACTGAAGCTTTCTTT.

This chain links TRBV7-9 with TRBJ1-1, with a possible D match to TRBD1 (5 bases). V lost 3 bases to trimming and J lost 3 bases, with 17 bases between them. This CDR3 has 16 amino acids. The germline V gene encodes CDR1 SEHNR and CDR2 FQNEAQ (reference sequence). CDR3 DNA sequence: TGTGCCAGCAGCTTTTACCCCGGGACGTTACACACTGAAGCTTTCTTT. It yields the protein CASSFYPGTLHTEAFF.

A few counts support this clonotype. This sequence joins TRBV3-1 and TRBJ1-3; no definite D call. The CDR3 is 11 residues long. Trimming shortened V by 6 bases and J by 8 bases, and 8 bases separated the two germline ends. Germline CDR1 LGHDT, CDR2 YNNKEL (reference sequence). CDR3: CASSQRYTIYF. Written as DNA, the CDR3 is TGTGCCAGCAGTCAAAGATACACCATATATTTT.

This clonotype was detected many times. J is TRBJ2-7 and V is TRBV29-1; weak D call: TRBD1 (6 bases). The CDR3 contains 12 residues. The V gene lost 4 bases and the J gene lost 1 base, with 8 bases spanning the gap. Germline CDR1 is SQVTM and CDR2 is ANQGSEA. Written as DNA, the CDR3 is TGCAGCGTTGGGACAGTTTCCTACGAGCAGTACTTC. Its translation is CSVGTVSYEQYF.

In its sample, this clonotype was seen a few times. The CDR3 region is CASSPLADTYNEQFF. The CDR3 bases are TGCGCCAGCAGCCCTCTAGCGGATACCTACAATGAGCAGTTCTTC. The chain carries TRBV5-1 and TRBJ2-1; 7 nucleotides line up with TRBD2. CDR1 and CDR2 (germline): SGHRS, YFSETQ. The V gene end was trimmed by 4 bases and the J gene end by 2 bases; junction bases not matched to a gene: 6. CDR3 length equals 15 residues.

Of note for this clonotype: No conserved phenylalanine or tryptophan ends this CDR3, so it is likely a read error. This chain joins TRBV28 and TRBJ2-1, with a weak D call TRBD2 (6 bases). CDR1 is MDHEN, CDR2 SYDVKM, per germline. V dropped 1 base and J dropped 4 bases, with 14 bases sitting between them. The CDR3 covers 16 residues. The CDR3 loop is CASSLFGSGRYNEQFV. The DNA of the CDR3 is TGTGCCAGCAGTTTATTTGGTAGCGGAAGATACAATGAGCAGTTCGTC.

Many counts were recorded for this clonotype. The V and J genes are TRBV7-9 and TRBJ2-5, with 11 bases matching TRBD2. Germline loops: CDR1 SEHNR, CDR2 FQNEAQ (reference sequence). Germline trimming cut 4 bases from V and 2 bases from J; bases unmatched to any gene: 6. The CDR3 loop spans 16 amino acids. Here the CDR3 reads CASSSGTSGTQETQYF. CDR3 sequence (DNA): TGTGCCAGCAGCTCAGGGACTAGCGGAACTCAAGAGACCCAGTACTTC.